Included here is one TCR beta chain sequence, with context. This clone was found once. What antigen it recognizes has not been identified. Base qualities are not recorded, but no much larger clone differs from it by a single base. Using the deep immunoSEQ assay, TCR CDR3 regions were amplified from genomic DNA by multiplex PCR. For each cell subset, the extracted genomic DNA was distributed evenly across all wells of several immunoSEQ 96-well plates, and each plate served as one replicate. For sorted subsets, each replicate PCR was loaded with about 0.2 ug genomic DNA, equivalent to some 27,000 T cell genomes. The purified libraries were quantified using a Qubit 3.0 fluorometer, sized with a Bioanalyzer 2100, and then quantified again using the KAPA Library Quantification kit. Each immunoSEQ 96-well plate was sequenced on its own single-read 150-cycle Illumina NextSeq 550 flow cell. Turning to the authors' computational methods: The immunoSEQ output contained only junctional sequences without quality scores, so filtering could not match that applied to full-length reads. To assign V/J genes and CDR3, sequences were annotated using PyIR, a Python wrapper for IgBLAST v1.9, with IMGT germline references. Reads were removed for weak V/J assignments (E-value above 1e-6), missing CDR3, stop codons, out-of-frame junctions, or ambiguous translated residues. V3J clonotypes were defined as sequences sharing the same inferred V gene, J gene, and CDR3 amino acid sequence. To compute the percentage overlap between repertoires, the number of shared unique clonotypes was divided by the size of the smaller repertoire. Three approaches were used to assess repertoire richness: RTK rarefaction, the Chao1 estimator, and Recon v2.1 estimates of unobserved clonotypes. OLGA was used to compute generation probabilities for all TCRbeta clonotypes that the gDNA method yielded from several donors. What TCRdb holds here is the immuneACCESS table cut down to in-frame rearrangements. Part of the clones is not present; checked against another copy, under half of the missing clones reflect an unresolved V gene, and the others are unexplained. That table supplies the V and J calls and clone size; D and trimming were determined from the DNA. This sample holds roughly 550,000 clones; around 95% were observed only once. The ten biggest clones cover roughly 0.1% of the sample.

The record originates from a study of shared clonotypes between healthy human individuals (dated by TCRdb to 2020 to 2021). With respect to the entire study: The cohort comprised a couple of women and a few men aged 18 to 49 years. Per donor, three plates each were used for CD4 naive and CD4 memory, two for CD8 naive, and one for CD8 memory. The study deeply sequenced blood TCR repertoires of five healthy adults to estimate repertoire size and the extent of clonotype sharing between individuals. Leukapheresis yielded between about 0.85 and 10 billion PBMCs per donor. Different laboratories and diverse techniques were used to prepare libraries and sequence TCR repertoires, to increase sequencing depth and limit assay-specific biases. Broad study findings and their caveats: Naive subsets generally had larger estimated clonotype richness than memory subsets. Even with the large sequencing depth, rarefaction of the sorted-subset datasets indicated that sequencing was incomplete. Because the study included a small number of donors, the genetic and exposure-history diversity represented was limited. Based on pairwise subsampling, the degree of clonotype sharing among donors was expected to be affected by sequencing depth. Compared with non-shared clonotypes, clonotypes shared by all four sorted-subset donors had higher generation probabilities. Sampling was restricted to blood, and TCR repertoires in tissues likely differ from the TCR repertoires found in blood. Across four donors, roughly 5.4% of naive CD4, 3% to 3.5% of naive CD8, roughly 2.2% of memory CD4, and about 0.44% of memory CD8 clonotypes were shared.

Spanning cysteine to phenylalanine, the CDR3 consists of 17 amino acids. Only CDR3 DNA is held: 51 bases, read in frame from base 1. V is cut back by 4 bases and J by 2 bases, with 12 bases in the junction unmatched. Per the germline V gene, SGHRS is the CDR1 and YFSETQ is the CDR2. For the CD8 naive samples, CD45RO-negative cells were positively selected for CCR7, yielding a CD45RA+CCR7+ population from which TemRA cells were excluded. Healthy HIV-negative adults with no recently reported acute infections or vaccinations were included as donors. Every donor was a Caucasian adult residing in Nashville, Tennessee, USA. After blood collection by leukapheresis, PBMCs were isolated using Ficoll-Histopaque density gradient centrifugation and then cryopreserved in the vapor phase of liquid nitrogen. Analytical flow cytometry was used to check the purity and quantity of every magnetically sorted T cell population. Each sorted fraction had its genomic DNA isolated and then quantified by UV absorbance on a Nanodrop 2000c.

Sequenced material: naive CD8+ T cells sorted from blood. In the paper's terms, the cell subset or site label means: CD45RA+CCR7+. The sequence is built from TRBV5-1 and TRBJ2-5; 9 bases in the junction line up with TRBD2. The source is a young woman in good health. The CDR3 has the sequence CASSPRDAGGGQETQYF. In nucleotide form, the sequence is TGCGCCAGCAGCCCACGGGATGCGGGAGGGGGTCAAGAGACCCAGTACTTC.